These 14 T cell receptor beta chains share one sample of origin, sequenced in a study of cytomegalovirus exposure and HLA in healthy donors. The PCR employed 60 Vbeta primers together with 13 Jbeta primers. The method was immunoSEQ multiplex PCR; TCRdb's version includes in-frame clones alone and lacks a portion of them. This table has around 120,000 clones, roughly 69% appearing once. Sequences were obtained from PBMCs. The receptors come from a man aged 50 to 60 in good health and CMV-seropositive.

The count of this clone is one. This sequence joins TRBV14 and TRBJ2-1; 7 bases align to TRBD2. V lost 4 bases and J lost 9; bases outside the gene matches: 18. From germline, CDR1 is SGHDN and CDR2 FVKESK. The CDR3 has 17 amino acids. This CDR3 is CASSRGGAGARRGEQFF. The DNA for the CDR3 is TGTGCCAGCAGCCGGGGGGGTGCGGGAGCCCGTCGGGGTGAGCAGTTCTTC. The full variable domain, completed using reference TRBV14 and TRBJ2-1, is EAGVTQFPSHSVIEKGQTVTLRCDPISGHDNLYWYRRVMGKEIKFLLHFVKESKQDESGMPNNRFLAERTGGTYSTLKVQPAELEDSGVYFCASSRGGAGARRGEQFFGPGTRLTVL.

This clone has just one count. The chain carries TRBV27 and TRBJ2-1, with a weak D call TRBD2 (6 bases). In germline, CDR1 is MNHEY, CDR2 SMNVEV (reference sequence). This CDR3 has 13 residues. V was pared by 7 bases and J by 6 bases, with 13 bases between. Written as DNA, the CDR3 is TGTGCCAGCACCTTCAGGCGGGGCAATGAGCAGTTCTTC. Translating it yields CASTFRRGNEQFF.

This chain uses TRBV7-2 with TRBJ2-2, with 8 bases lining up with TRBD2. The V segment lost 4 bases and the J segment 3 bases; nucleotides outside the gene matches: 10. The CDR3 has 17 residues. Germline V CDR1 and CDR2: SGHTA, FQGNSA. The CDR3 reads CASSSKRAGGYTGELFF. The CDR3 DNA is TGTGCCAGCAGCTCCAAAAGGGCGGGGGGTTACACCGGGGAGCTGTTTTTT.

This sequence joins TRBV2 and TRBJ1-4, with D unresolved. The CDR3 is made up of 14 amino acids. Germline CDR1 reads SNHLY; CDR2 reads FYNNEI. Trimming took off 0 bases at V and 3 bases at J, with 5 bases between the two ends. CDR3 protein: CASSEAAANEKLFF. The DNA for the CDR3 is TGTGCCAGCAGTGAAGCAGCGGCTAATGAAAAACTGTTTTTT.

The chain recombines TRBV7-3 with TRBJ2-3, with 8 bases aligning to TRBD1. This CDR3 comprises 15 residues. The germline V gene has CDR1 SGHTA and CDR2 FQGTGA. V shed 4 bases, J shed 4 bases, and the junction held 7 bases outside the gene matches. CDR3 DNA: TGTGCCAGCAGCTCGCGGACAGGGAGTCCAGATACGCAGTATTTT. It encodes CASSSRTGSPDTQYF.

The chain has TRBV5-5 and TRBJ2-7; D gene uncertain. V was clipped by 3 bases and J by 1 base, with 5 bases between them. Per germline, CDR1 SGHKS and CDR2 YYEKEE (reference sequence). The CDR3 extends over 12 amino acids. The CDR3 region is CASSSHSYEQYF. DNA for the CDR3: TGTGCCAGCAGCTCCCATTCCTACGAGCAGTACTTC. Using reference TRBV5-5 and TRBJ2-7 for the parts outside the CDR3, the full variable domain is DAGVTQSPTHLIKTRGQQVTLRCSPISGHKSVSWYQQVLGQGPQFIFQYYEKEERGRGNFPDRFSARQFPNYSSELNVNALLLGDSALYLCASSSHSYEQYFGPGTRLTVT.

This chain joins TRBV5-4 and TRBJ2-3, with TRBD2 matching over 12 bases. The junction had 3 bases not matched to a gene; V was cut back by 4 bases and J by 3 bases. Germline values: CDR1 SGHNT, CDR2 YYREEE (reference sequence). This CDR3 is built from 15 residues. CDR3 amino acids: CASSRTSGVTDTQYF. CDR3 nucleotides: TGTGCCAGCAGCAGGACTAGCGGGGTGACAGATACGCAGTATTTT.

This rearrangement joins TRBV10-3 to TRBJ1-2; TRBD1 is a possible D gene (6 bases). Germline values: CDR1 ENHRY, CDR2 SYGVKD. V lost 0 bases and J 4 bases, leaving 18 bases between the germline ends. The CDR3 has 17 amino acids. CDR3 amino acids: CAISESAHQPTGYGYTF. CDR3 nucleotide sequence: TGTGCCATCAGTGAGTCGGCCCACCAACCGACAGGCTATGGCTACACCTTC.

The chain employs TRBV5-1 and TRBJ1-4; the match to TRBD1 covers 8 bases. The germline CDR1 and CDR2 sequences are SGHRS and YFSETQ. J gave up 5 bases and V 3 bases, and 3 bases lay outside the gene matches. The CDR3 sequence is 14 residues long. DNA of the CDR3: TGCGCCAGCAGCTCCACAGGGGGAAATGAAAAACTGTTTTTT. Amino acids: CASSSTGGNEKLFF. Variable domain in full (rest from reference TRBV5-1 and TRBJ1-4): KAGVTQTPRYLIKTRGQQVTLSCSPISGHRSVSWYQQTPGQGLQFLFEYFSETQRNKGNFPGRFSGRQFSNSRSEMNVSTLELGDSALYLCASSSTGGNEKLFFGSGTQLSVL.

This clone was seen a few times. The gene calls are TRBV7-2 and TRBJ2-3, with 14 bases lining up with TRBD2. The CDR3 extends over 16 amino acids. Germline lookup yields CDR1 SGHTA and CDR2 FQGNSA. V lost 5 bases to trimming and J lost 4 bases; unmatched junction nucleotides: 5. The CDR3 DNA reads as TGTGCCAGCAGCCCCGGGACTAGCGGGAGCGCAGATACGCAGTATTTT. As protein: CASSPGTSGSADTQYF.

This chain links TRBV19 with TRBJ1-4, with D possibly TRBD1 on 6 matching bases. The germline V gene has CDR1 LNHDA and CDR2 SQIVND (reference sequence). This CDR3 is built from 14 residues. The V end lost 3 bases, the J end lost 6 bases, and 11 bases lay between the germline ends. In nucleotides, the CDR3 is TGTGCCAGTAGTATCACAGGGAAGGATGAAAAACTGTTTTTT. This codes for CASSITGKDEKLFF.

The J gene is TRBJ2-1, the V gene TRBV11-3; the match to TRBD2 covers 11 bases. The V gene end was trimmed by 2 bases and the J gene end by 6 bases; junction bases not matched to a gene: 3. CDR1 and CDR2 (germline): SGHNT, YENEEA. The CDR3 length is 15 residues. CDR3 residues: CASSLRGTSGNEQFF. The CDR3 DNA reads TGTGCCAGCAGCTTAAGAGGGACTAGCGGCAATGAGCAGTTCTTC. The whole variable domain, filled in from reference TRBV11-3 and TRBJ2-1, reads EAGVVQSPRYKIIEKKQPVAFWCNPISGHNTLYWYLQNLGQGPELLIRYENEEAVDDSQLPKDRFSAERLKGVDSTLKIQPAELGDSAVYLCASSLRGTSGNEQFFGPGTRLTVL.

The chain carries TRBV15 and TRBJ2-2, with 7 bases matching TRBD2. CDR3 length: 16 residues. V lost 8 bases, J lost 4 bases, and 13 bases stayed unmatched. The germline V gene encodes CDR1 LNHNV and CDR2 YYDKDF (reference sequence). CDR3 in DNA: TGTGCCACCGGGGGGGAGCCGGAGGTGCTCACCGGGGAGCTGTTTTTT. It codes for CATGGEPEVLTGELFF. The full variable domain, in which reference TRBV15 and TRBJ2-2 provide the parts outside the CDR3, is DAMVIQNPRYQVTQFGKPVTLSCSQTLNHNVMYWYQQKSSQAPKLLFHYYDKDFNNEADTPDNFQSRRPNTSFCFLDIRSPGLGDTAMYLCATGGEPEVLTGELFFGEGSRLTVL.

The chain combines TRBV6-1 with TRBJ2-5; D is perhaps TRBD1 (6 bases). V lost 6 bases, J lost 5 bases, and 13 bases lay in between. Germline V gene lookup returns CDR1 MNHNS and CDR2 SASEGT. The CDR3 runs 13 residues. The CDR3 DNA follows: TGTGCCAGCAGGAGAGACAGGTCGGAGACCCAGTACTTC. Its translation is CASRRDRSETQYF.